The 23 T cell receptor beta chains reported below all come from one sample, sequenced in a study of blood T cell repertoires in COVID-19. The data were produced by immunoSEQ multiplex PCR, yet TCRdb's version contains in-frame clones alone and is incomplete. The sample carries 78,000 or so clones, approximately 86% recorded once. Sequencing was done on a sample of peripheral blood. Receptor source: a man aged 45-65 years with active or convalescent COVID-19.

In DNA, the CDR3 is TGTGCCAGCAGCCCGGATAGAAGGACAGGGGCCAATGAGCAGTTCTTC. Translated: CASSPDRRTGANEQFF. The chain couples TRBV5-4 to TRBJ2-1; TRBD1 agrees at 9 bases. The CDR3 is made up of 16 amino acids. Looked up from germline, CDR1 is SGHNT and CDR2 is YYREEE (reference sequence). The J segment lost 6 bases and the V segment lost 4 bases, leaving 11 bases of the junction unmatched.

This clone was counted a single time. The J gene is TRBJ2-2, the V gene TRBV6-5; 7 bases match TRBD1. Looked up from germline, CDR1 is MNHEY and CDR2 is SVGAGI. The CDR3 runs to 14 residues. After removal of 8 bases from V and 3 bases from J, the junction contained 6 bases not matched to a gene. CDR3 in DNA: TGTGCCAGCCCCCGGGACAGCTACACCGGGGAGCTGTTTTTT. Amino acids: CASPRDSYTGELFF.

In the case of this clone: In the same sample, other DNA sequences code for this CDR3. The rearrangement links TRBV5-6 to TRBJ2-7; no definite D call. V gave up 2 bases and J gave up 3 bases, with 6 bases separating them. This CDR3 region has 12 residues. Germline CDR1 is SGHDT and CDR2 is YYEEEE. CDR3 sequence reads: CASSLSGYEQYV. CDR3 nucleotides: TGTGCCAGCAGCTTATCCGGCTACGAGCAGTACGTC.

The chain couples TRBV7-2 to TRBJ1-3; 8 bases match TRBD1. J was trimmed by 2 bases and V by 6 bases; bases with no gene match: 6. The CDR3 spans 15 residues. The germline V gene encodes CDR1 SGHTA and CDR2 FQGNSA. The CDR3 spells CASSFQQGAGNTIYF. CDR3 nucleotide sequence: TGTGCCAGCAGTTTCCAACAGGGGGCTGGAAACACCATATATTTT.

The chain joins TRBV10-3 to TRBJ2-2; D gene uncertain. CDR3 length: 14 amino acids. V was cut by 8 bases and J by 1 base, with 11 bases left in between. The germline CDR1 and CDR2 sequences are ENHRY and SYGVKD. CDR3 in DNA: TGTGCCATCCAGGATAACTTGAACACCGGGGAGCTGTTTTTT. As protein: CAIQDNLNTGELFF.

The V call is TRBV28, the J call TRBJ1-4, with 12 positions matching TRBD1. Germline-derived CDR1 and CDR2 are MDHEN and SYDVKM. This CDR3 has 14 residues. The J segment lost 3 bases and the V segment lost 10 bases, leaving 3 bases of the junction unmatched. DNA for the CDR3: TGTGCCACGGGACAGGGGGCAGCTAATGAAAAACTGTTTTTT. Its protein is CATGQGAANEKLFF.

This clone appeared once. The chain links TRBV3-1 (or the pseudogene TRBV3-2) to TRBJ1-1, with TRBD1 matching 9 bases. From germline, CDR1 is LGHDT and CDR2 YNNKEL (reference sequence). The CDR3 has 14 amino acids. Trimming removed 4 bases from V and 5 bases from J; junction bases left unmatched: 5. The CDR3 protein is CASSPRDRVTEAFF. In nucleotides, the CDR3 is TGTGCCAGCAGCCCTCGGGACAGGGTTACTGAAGCTTTCTTT.

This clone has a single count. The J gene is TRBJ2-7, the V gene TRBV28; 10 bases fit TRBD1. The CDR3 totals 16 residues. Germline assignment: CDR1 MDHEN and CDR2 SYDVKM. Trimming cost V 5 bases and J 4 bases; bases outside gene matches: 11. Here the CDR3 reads CASSLRSGTGAYEQYV. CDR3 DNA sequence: TGTGCCAGCAGTCTAAGATCCGGGACAGGGGCATACGAGCAGTACGTC.

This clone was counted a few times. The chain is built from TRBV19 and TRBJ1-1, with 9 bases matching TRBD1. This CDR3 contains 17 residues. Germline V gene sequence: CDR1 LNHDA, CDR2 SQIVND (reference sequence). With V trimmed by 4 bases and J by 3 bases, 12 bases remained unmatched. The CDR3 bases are TGTGCCAGTAGTAGCGGACAGGGGAGATTCTTCGACACTGAAGCTTTCTTT. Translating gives CASSSGQGRFFDTEAFF.

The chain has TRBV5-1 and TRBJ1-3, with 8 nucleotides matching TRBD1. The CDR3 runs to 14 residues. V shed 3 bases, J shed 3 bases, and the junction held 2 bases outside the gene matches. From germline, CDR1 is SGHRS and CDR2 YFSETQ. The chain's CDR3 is CASSSGTGGNTIYF. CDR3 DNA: TGCGCCAGCAGCTCCGGGACAGGTGGAAACACCATATATTTT.

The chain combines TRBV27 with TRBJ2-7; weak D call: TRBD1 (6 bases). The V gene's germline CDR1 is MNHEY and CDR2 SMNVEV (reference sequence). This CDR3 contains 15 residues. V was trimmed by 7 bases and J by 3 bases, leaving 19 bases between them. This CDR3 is CASTWGQMDCYEQYV. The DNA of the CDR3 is TGTGCCAGCACCTGGGGGCAGATGGATTGCTACGAGCAGTACGTC.

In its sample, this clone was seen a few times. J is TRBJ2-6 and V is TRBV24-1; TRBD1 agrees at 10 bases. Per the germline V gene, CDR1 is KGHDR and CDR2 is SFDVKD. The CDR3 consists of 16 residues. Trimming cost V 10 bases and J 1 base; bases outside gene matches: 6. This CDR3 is CATGTGERSGANVLTF. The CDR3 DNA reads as TGTGCCACAGGGACAGGGGAACGGTCTGGGGCCAACGTCCTGACTTTC.

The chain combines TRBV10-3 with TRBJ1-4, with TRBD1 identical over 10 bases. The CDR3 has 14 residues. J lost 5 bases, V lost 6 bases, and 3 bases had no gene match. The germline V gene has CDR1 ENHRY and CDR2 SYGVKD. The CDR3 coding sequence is TGTGCCATCAGGGGACAGGGGTTAAATGAAAAACTGTTTTTT. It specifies CAIRGQGLNEKLFF.

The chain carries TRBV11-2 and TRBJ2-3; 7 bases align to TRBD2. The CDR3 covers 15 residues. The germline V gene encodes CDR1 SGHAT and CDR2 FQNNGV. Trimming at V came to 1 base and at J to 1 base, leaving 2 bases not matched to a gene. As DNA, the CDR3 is TGTGCCAGCAGCTTAGGGGCGGGGGGCACAGATACGCAGTATTTT. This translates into CASSLGAGGTDTQYF. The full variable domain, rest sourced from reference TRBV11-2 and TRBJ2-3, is EAGVAQSPRYKIIEKRQSVAFWCNPISGHATLYWYQQILGQGPKLLIQFQNNGVVDDSQLPKDRFSAERLKGVDSTLKIQPAKLEDSAVYLCASSLGAGGTDTQYFGPGTRLTVL.

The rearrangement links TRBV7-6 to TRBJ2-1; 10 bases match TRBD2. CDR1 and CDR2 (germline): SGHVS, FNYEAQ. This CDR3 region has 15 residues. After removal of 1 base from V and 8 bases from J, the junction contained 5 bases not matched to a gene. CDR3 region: CASSLERGGFYEQFF. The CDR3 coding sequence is TGTGCCAGCAGCTTAGAGCGGGGGGGATTCTATGAGCAGTTCTTC.

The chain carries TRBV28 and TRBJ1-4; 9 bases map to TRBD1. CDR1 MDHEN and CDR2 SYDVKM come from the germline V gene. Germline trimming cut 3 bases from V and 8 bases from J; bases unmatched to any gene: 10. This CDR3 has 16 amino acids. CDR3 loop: CASSFGTGRASEKLFF. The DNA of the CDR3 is TGTGCCAGCAGTTTCGGGACAGGGCGGGCCAGCGAAAAACTGTTTTTT.

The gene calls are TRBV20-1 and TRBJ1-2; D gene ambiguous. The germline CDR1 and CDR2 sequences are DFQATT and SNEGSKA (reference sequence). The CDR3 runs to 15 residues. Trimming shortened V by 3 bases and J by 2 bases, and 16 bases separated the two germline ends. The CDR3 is CSASSRRLQNYGYTF. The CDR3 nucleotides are TGCAGTGCTAGTTCAAGACGACTCCAAAACTATGGCTACACCTTC.

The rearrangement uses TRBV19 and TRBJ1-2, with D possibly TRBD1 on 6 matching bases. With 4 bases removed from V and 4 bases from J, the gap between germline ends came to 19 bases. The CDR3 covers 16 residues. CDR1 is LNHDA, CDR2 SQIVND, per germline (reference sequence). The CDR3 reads CASSTLQGLDSYGYTF. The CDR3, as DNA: TGTGCCAGTAGTACTTTACAGGGTTTGGACAGCTATGGCTACACCTTC.

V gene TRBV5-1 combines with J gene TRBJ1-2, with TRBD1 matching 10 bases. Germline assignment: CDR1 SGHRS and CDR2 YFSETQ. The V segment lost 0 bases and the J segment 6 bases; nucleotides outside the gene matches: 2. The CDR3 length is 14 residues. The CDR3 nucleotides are TGCGCCAGCAGCTTGGAGGGGACAGGGGATGGCTACACCTTC. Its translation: CASSLEGTGDGYTF.

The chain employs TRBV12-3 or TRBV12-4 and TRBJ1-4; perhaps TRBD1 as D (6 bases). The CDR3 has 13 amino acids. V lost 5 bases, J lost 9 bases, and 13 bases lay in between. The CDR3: CASSRQEGKKLFF. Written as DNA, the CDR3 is TGTGCCAGCAGTCGACAGGAAGGTAAAAAACTGTTTTTT.

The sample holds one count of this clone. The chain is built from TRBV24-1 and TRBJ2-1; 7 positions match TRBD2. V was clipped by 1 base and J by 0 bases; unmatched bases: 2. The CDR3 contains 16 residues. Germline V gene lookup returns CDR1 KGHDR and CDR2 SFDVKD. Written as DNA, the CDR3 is TGTGCCACCAGTGATTTAGCGGGGAGCTCCTACAATGAGCAGTTCTTC. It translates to CATSDLAGSSYNEQFF.

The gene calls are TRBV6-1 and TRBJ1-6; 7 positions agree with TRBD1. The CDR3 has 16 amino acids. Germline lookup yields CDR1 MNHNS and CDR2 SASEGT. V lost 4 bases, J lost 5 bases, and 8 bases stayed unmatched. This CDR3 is CASSASRDSNNSPLHF. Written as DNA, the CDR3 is TGTGCCAGCAGTGCGTCCCGGGACAGTAATAATTCACCCCTCCACTTT.

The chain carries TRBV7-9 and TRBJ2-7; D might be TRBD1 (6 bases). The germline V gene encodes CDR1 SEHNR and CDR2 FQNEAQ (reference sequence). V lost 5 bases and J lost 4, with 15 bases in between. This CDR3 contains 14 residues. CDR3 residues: CASSPRQASYEQYF. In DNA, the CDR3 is TGTGCCAGCAGCCCCCGACAGGCTTCGTACGAGCAGTACTTC.